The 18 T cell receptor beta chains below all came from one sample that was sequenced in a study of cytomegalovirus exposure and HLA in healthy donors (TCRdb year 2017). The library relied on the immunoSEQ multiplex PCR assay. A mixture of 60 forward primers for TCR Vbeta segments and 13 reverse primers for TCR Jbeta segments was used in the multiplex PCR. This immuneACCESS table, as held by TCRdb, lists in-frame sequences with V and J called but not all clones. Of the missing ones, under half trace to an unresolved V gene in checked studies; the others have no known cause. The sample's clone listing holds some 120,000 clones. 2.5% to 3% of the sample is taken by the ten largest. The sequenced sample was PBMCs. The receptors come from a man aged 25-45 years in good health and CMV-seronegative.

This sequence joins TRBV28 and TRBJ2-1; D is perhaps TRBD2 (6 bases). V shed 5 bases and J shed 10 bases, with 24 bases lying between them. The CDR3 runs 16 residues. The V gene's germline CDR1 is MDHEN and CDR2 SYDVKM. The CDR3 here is CASSNAGSQHGKEQFF. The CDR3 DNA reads TGTGCCAGCAGTAACGCCGGGAGCCAGCATGGCAAAGAGCAGTTCTTC. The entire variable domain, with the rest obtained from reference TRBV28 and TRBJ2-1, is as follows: DVKVTQSSRYLVKRTGEKVFLECVQDMDHENMFWYRQDPGLGLRLIYFSYDVKMKEKGDIPEGYSVSREKKERFSLILESASTNQTSMYLCASSNAGSQHGKEQFFGPGTRLTVL.

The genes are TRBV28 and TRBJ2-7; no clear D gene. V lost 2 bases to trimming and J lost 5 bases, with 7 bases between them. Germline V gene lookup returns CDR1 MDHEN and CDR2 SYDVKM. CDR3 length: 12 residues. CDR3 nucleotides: TGTGCCAGCAGTTTAATACGGGACGAGCAGTACTTC. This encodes CASSLIRDEQYF.

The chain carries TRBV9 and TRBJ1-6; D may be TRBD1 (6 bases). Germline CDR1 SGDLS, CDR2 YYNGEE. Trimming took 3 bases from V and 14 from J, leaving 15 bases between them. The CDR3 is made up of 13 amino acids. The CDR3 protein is CASSARLGGTLHF. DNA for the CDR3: TGTGCCAGCAGCGCCCGCCTAGGGGGAACCCTCCACTTT.

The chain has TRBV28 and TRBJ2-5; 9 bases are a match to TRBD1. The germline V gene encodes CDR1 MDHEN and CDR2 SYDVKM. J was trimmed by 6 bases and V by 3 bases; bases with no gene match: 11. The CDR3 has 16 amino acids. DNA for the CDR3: TGTGCCAGCAGTTTTTTAGGGGACAGGGACGGGAAGACCCAGTACTTC. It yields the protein CASSFLGDRDGKTQYF.

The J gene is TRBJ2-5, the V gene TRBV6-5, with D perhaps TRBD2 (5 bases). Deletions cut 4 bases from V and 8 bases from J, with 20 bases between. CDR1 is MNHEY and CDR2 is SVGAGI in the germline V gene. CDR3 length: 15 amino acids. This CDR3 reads CASSSPRRIGRTQYF. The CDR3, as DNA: TGTGCCAGCAGTTCCCCCCGGCGGATAGGGAGAACCCAGTACTTC.

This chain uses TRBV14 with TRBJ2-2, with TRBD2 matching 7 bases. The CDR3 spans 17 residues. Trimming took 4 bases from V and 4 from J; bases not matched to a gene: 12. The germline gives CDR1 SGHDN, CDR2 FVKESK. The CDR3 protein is CASSPPRGRAGTGELFF. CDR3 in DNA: TGTGCCAGCAGCCCCCCCCGGGGGAGGGCCGGCACCGGGGAGCTGTTTTTT. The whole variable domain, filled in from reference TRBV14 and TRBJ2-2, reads EAGVTQFPSHSVIEKGQTVTLRCDPISGHDNLYWYRRVMGKEIKFLLHFVKESKQDESGMPNNRFLAERTGGTYSTLKVQPAELEDSGVYFCASSPPRGRAGTGELFFGEGSRLTVL.

DNA of the CDR3: TGTGCCAGCAGCGGGGGGACAGCGGGAGGGAGGTTTAGCGATGAGCAGTTCTTC. Protein product: CASSGGTAGGRFSDEQFF. This chain links TRBV7-3 with TRBJ2-1; 10 bases are shared with TRBD2. Germline lookup yields CDR1 SGHTA and CDR2 FQGTGA. Trimming cost V 5 bases and J 8 bases; bases outside gene matches: 18. The CDR3 length is 18 residues.

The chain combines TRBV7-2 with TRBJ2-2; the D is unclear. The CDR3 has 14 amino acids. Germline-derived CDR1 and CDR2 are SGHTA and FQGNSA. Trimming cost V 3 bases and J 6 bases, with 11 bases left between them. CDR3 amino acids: CASSFLSGAGELFF. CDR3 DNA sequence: TGTGCCAGCAGCTTTCTGTCGGGTGCCGGGGAGCTGTTTTTT.

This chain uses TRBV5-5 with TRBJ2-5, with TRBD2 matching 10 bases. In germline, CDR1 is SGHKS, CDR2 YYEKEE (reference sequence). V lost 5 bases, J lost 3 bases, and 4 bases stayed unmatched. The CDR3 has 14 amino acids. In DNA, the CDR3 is TGTGCCAGCAGTTCCGGACTAGCGGAAGAGACCCAGTACTTC. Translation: CASSSGLAEETQYF.

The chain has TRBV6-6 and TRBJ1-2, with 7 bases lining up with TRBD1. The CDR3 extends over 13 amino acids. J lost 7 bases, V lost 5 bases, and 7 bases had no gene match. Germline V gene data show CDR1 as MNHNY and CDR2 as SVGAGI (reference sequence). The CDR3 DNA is TGTGCCAGCAGTCAGACCGGGACAGCTGGCTACACCTTC. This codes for CASSQTGTAGYTF.

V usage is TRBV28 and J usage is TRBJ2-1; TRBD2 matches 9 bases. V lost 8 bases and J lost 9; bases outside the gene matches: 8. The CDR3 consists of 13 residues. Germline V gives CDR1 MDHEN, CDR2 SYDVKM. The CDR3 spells CASGSGTSTEQFF. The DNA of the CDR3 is TGTGCCAGCGGCAGCGGGACTAGCACTGAGCAGTTCTTC.

In DNA form, the CDR3 reads TGTGCCAGCAGCGTCGCGGGGGCTAGCGGGGAGCTGTTTTTT. Protein product: CASSVAGASGELFF. The chain links TRBV9 to TRBJ2-2, with D maybe TRBD2 (7 bases). The CDR3 spans 14 residues. Germline CDR1 is SGDLS and CDR2 is YYNGEE. The V gene lost 2 bases and the J gene lost 7 bases, with 12 bases spanning the gap.

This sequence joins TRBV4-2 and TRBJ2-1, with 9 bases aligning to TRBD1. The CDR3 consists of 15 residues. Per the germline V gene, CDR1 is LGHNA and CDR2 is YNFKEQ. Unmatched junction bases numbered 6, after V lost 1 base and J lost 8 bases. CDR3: CASSQVKDRGDEQFF. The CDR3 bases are TGTGCCAGCAGCCAAGTAAAGGACAGGGGCGATGAGCAGTTCTTC.

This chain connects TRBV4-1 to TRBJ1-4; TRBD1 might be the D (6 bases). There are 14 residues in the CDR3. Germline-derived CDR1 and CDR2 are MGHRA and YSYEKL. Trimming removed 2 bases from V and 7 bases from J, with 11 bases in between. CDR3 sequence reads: CASSQPLQGEKLFF. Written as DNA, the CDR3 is TGCGCCAGCAGCCAACCTCTACAGGGTGAAAAACTGTTTTTT.

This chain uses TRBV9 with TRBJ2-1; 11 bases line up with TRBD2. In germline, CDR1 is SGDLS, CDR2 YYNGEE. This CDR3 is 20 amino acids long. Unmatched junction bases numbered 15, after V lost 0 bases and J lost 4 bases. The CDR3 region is CASSVDWTSGLAGGYNEQFF. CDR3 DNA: TGTGCCAGCAGCGTAGACTGGACTAGCGGGTTGGCCGGGGGGTACAATGAGCAGTTCTTC. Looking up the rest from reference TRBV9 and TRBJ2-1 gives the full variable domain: DSGVTQTPKHLITATGQRVTLRCSPRSGDLSVYWYQQSLDQGLQFLIQYYNGEERAKGNILERFSAQQFPDLHSELNLSSLELGDSALYFCASSVDWTSGLAGGYNEQFFGPGTRLTVL.

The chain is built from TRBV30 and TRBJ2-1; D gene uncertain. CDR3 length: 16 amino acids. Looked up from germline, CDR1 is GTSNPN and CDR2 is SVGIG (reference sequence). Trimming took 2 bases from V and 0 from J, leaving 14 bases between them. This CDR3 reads CAWSPPDSSSYNEQFF. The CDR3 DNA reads TGTGCCTGGAGTCCCCCCGACTCCAGCTCCTACAATGAGCAGTTCTTC.

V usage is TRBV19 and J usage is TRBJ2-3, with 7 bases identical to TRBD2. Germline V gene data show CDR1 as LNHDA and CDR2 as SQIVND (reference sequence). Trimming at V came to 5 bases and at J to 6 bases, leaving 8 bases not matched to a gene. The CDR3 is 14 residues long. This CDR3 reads CASSVSSGEDTQYF. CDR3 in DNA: TGTGCCAGTAGTGTCTCTAGCGGAGAGGATACGCAGTATTTT.

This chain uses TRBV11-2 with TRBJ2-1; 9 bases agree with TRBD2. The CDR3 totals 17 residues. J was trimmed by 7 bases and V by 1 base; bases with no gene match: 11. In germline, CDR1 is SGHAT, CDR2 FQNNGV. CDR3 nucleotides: TGTGCCAGCAGCTTAGTTTTTGGCGGGGGGGGGCTGAATGAGCAGTTCTTC. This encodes CASSLVFGGGGLNEQFF.